The present T cell receptor (beta chain) was sequenced within a study of T-cell reconstitution after alpha-beta-depleted transplantation in children. Library preparation (for TCRbeta) was performed with unique molecular identifiers. One entry per CDR3 protein results from TCRdb running MiXCR on the PCR reads. The data contain about 580,000 distinct CDR3 sequences, about 23% of them seen just once; the ten biggest clones take up 14%. Specimen: PBMCs, mostly from graft donor cells, collected 360 days after TCRalphabeta/CD19-depleted stem cell transplant. The sequence came from a boy younger than two who had a stem cell transplant for acute myeloid leukemia, so the T cells may come from the graft donor.

The CDR3 DNA reads as TGTGCCAGCAGGAAGTCGACTCAAGAGACCCAGTACTTC. Translating it yields CASRKSTQETQYF. The gene calls are TRBV6-2 or TRBV6-3 and TRBJ2-5; D is ambiguous. CDR1 MNHEY and CDR2 SVGEGT come from the germline V gene. The CDR3 runs to 13 residues. Trimming cost V 6 bases and J 2 bases, with 10 bases left between them.